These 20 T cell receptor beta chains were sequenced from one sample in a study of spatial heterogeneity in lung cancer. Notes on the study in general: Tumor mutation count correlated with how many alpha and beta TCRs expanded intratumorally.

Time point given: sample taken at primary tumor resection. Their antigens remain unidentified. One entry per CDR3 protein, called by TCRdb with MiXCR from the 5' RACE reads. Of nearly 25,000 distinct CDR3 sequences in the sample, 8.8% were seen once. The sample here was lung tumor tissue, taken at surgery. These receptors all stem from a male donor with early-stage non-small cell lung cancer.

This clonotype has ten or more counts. CDR3 nucleotides: TGTGCCAGCAGCCGCTCCGGGGCGGGTACGGCAGATACGCAGTATTTT. Translated, it gives CASSRSGAGTADTQYF. V usage is TRBV5-4 and J usage is TRBJ2-3, with D perhaps assigned TRBD1 or TRBD2 (5 bases each). The V gene lost 4 bases and the J gene lost 4 bases, with 19 bases spanning the gap. Per the germline V gene, CDR1 is SGHNT and CDR2 is YYREEE (reference sequence). This CDR3 region has 16 residues.

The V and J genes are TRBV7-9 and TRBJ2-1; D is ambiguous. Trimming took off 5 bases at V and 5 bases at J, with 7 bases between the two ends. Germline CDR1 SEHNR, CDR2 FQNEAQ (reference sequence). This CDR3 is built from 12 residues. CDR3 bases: TGTGCCAGCAGCACCCAGAACAATGAGCAGTTCTTC. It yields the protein CASSTQNNEQFF.

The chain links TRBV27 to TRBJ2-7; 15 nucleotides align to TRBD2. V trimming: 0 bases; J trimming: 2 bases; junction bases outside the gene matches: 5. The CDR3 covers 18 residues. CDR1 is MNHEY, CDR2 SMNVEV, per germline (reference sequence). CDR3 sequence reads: CASSLSLGLAGGPYEQYF. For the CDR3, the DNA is TGTGCCAGCAGTTTATCGCTGGGACTAGCGGGAGGACCCTACGAGCAGTACTTC.

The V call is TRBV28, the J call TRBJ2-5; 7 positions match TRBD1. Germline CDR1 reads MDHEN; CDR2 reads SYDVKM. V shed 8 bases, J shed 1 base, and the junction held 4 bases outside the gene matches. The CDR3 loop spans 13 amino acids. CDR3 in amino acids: CASLPGGQETQYF. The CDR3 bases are TGTGCCAGCCTCCCAGGGGGCCAAGAGACCCAGTACTTC. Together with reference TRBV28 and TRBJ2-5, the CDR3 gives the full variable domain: DVKVTQSSRYLVKRTGEKVFLECVQDMDHENMFWYRQDPGLGLRLIYFSYDVKMKEKGDIPEGYSVSREKKERFSLILESASTNQTSMYLCASLPGGQETQYFGPGTRLLVL.

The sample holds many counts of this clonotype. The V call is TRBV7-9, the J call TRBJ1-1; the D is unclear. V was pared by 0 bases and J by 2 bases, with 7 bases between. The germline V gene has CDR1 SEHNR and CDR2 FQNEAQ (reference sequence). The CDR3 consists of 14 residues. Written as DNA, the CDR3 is TGTGCCAGCAGCTTAGCGGCGGGCAACACTGAAGCTTTCTTT. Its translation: CASSLAAGNTEAFF. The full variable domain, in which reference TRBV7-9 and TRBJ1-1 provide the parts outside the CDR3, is DTGVSQNPRHKITKRGQNVTFRCDPISEHNRLYWYRQTLGQGPEFLTYFQNEAQLEKSRLLSDRFSAERPKGSFSTLEIQRTEQGDSAMYLCASSLAAGNTEAFFGQGTRLTVV.

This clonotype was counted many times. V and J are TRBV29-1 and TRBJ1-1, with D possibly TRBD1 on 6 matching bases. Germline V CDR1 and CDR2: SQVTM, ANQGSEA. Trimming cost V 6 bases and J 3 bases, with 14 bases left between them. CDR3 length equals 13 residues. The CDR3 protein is CSVGGGGDTEAFF. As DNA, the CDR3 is TGCAGCGTAGGGGGAGGGGGTGACACTGAAGCTTTCTTT.

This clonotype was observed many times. CDR3 nucleotides: TGCGCCAGCAGCTTGTCAGGTACTAGCGCTGGCAATGAGCAGTTCTTC. This sequence encodes CASSLSGTSAGNEQFF. The gene calls are TRBV5-1 and TRBJ2-1; TRBD2 matches at 7 bases. Germline-derived CDR1 and CDR2 are SGHRS and YFSETQ. The J segment lost 6 bases and the V segment lost 1 base, leaving 10 bases of the junction unmatched. CDR3 size: 16 residues.

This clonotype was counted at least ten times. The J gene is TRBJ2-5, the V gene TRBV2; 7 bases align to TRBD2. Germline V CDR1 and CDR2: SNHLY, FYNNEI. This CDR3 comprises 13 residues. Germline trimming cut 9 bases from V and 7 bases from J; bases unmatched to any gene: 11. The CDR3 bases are TGTGCCAGTACTAGCGTCCCCGGATGGACCCAGTACTTC. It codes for CASTSVPGWTQYF. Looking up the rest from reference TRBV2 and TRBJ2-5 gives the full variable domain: EPEVTQTPSHQVTQMGQEVILRCVPISNHLYFYWYRQILGQKVEFLVSFYNNEISEKSEIFDDQFSVERPDGSNFTLKIRSTKLEDSAMYFCASTSVPGWTQYFGPGTRLLVL.

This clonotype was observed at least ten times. In DNA form, the CDR3 reads TGTGCCAGCAGTGTTCACAGGTCTTCCTACAATGAGCAGTTCTTC. Protein sequence: CASSVHRSSYNEQFF. The chain employs TRBV6-2 or TRBV6-3 and TRBJ2-1; a possible D gene is TRBD1 (5 bases). The V gene lost 5 bases and the J gene lost 1 base, with 12 bases spanning the gap. Germline V CDR1 and CDR2: MNHEY, SVGEGT. The CDR3 has 15 amino acids.

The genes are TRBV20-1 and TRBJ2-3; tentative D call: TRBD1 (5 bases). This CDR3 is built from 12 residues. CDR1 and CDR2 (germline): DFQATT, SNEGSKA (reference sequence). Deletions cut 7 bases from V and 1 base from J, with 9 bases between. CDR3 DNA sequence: TGCAGTGTCAGGGCGGGCACAGATACGCAGTATTTT. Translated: CSVRAGTDTQYF.

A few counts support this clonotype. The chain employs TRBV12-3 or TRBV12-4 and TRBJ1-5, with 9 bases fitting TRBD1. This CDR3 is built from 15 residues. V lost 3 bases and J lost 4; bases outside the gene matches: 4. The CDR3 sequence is CASSLTGGGNQPQHF. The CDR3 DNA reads TGTGCCAGCAGTTTGACAGGGGGTGGAAATCAGCCCCAGCATTTT.

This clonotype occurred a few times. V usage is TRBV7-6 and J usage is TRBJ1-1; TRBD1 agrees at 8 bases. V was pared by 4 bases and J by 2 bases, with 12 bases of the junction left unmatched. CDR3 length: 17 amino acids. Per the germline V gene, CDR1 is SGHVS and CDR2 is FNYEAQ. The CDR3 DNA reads TGTGCCAGCAGCTCCACACCGACAGGGGCCGTAAACACTGAAGCTTTCTTT. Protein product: CASSSTPTGAVNTEAFF.

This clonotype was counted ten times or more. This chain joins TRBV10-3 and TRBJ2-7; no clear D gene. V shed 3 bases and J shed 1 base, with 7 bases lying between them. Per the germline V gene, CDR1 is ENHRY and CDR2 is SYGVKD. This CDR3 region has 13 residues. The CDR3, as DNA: TGTGCCATCAGTGACGAAGAATCCTACGAGCAGTACTTC. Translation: CAISDEESYEQYF.

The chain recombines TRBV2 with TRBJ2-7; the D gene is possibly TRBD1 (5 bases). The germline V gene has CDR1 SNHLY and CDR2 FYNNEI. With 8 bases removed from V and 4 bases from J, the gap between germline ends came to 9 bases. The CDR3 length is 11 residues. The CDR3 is CASRQRYEQYF. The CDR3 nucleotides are TGTGCCAGCCGACAGCGTTACGAGCAGTACTTC.

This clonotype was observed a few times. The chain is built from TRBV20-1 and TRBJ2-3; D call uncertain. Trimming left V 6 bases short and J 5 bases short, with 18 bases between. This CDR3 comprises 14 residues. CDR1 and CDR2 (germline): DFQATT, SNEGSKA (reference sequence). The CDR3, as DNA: TGCAGTGCCCGCCGGAATAAGTTAGTAGATACGCAGTATTTT. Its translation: CSARRNKLVDTQYF.

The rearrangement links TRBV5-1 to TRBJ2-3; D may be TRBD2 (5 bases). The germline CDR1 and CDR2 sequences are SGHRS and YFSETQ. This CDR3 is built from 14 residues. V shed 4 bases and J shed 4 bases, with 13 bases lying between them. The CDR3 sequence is CASSRNSVADTQYF. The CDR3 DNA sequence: TGCGCCAGCAGCAGGAATAGCGTGGCAGATACGCAGTATTTT.

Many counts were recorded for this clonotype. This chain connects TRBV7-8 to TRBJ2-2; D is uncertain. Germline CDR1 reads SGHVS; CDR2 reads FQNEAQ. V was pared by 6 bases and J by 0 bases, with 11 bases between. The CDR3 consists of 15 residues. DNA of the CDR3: TGTGCCAGCAGGCAGAGTCCATCGAACACCGGGGAGCTGTTTTTT. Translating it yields CASRQSPSNTGELFF.

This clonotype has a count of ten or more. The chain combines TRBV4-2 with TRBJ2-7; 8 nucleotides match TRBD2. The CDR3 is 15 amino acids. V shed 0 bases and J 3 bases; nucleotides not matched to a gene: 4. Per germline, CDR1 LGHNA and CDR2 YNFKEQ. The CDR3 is CASSQESAGDYEQYF. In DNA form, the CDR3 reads TGTGCCAGCAGCCAAGAATCAGCGGGGGACTACGAGCAGTACTTC.

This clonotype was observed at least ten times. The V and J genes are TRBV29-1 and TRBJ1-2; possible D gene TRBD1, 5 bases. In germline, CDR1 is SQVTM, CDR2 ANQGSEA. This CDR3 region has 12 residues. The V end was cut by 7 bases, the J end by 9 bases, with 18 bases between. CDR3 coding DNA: TGCAGCGCTCTCCGGGACCAAAATCGCTACACCTTC. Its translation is CSALRDQNRYTF.

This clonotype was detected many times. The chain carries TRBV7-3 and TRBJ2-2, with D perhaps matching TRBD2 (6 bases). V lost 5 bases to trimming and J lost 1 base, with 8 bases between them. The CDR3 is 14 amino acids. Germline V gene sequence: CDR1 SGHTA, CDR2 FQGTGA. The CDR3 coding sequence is TGTGCCAGCAGCCTGGGACTGAACACCGGGGAGCTGTTTTTT. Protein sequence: CASSLGLNTGELFF. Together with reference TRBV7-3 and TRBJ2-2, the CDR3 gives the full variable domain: GAGVSQTPSNKVTEKGKYVELRCDPISGHTALYWYRQSLGQGPEFLIYFQGTGAADDSGLPNDRFFAVRPEGSVSTLKIQRTERGDSAVYLCASSLGLNTGELFFGEGSRLTVL.